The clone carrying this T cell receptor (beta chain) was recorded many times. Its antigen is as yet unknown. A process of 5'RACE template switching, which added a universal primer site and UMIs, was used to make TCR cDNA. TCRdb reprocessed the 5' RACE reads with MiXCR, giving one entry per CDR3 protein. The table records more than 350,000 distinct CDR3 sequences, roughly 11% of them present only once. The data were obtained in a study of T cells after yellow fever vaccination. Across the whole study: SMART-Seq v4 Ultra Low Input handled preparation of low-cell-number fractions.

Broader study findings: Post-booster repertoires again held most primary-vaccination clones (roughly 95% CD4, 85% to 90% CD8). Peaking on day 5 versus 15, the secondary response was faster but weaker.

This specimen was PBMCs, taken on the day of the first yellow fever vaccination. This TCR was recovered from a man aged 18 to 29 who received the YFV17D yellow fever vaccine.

The CDR3 reads CASSFGGGQETQYF. The CDR3, as DNA: TGTGCCAGCAGCTTCGGCGGGGGACAAGAGACCCAGTACTTC. The rearrangement links TRBV7-9 to TRBJ2-5, with 7 bases lining up with TRBD2. V was pared by 3 bases and J by 2 bases, with 3 bases of the junction left unmatched. Germline loops: CDR1 SEHNR, CDR2 FQNEAQ (reference sequence). This CDR3 is built from 14 residues.